One and the same sample provided the 19 T cell receptor beta chains below, sequenced in a study of blood T cells in healthy people across ages. The second PCR ran roughly 6 to 12 cycles with a sample-barcoded 5' primer and J-beta primers. TCRdb fed the 5' RACE reads into MiXCR, producing one record per CDR3 protein. The sample carries roughly 1,300,000 distinct CDR3 sequences, around 59% recorded once. Sequencing used blood. These receptors all come from a man aged 18 to 29 in good health.

The gene calls are TRBV5-1 and TRBJ2-3; 10 nucleotides align to TRBD1. The CDR3 contains 18 residues. Germline V gene lookup returns CDR1 SGHRS and CDR2 YFSETQ. Trimming cost V 4 bases and J 1 base; bases outside gene matches: 12. DNA of the CDR3: TGCGCCAGCAGCAGCCGGAGGACCGGGACAGGGGGCACAGATACGCAGTATTTT. Translating gives CASSSRRTGTGGTDTQYF.

The genes are TRBV4-1 and TRBJ2-5; 9 nucleotides line up with TRBD1. V dropped 1 base and J dropped 4; count of bases not matched to a gene: 4. CDR1 is MGHRA, CDR2 YSYEKL, per germline. The CDR3 is made up of 15 amino acids. CDR3: CASSQGGTGLETQYF. The CDR3 bases are TGCGCCAGCAGCCAAGGGGGGACAGGGTTAGAGACCCAGTACTTC.

V gene TRBV4-1 combines with J gene TRBJ2-1; 9 bases are a match to TRBD2. V dropped 2 bases and J dropped 1; count of bases not matched to a gene: 9. CDR3 length: 18 residues. Germline V gives CDR1 MGHRA, CDR2 YSYEKL. The CDR3 loop is CASSQFLGLAGSYNEQFF. As DNA, the CDR3 is TGCGCCAGCAGCCAATTCCTCGGGCTAGCGGGGTCCTACAATGAGCAGTTCTTC.

The J gene is TRBJ1-1, the V gene TRBV4-2; 9 bases match TRBD1. CDR1 LGHNA and CDR2 YNFKEQ come from the germline V gene. Losses at the gene ends were 2 bases for V and 0 bases for J; bases not matched to a gene: 10. The CDR3 contains 18 residues. The CDR3 bases are TGTGCCAGCAGCCAATTACTAGGGGACAGGGTACTGAACACTGAAGCTTTCTTT. Its protein product is CASSQLLGDRVLNTEAFF.

In its sample, this clonotype was seen once. The J gene is TRBJ1-5, the V gene TRBV28, with 9 bases identical to TRBD1. Germline V CDR1 and CDR2: MDHEN, SYDVKM. The CDR3 extends over 19 amino acids. J gave up 3 bases and V 5 bases, and 17 bases lay outside the gene matches. The DNA for the CDR3 is TGTGCCAGCAGTGCATTCTATACCGGGACAGGGCGTATCAATCAGCCCCAGCATTTT. Encoded protein: CASSAFYTGTGRINQPQHF.

This chain joins TRBV12-3 or TRBV12-4 and TRBJ1-2, with 9 bases that match TRBD1. Trimming at V came to 5 bases and at J to 6 bases, leaving 7 bases not matched to a gene. There are 14 residues in the CDR3. CDR3 DNA: TGTGCCAGCAGTGCCGGGACAGGGTTTCATGGCTACACCTTC. Translating gives CASSAGTGFHGYTF.

The chain has TRBV20-1 and TRBJ2-7; D may correspond to TRBD1 or TRBD2 (5 bases each). Near its end, the DNA agrees better with TRBJ2-5, so the J call may be wrong. Germline-derived CDR1 and CDR2 are DFQATT and SNEGSKA (reference sequence). This CDR3 contains 15 residues. The DNA of the CDR3 is TGCAGTGCTAGAGCCGACCCCGGGGCCGGAGAGACCCAGTACTTC. Encoded protein: CSARADPGAGETQYF.

The V and J genes are TRBV6-6 and TRBJ1-1, with D uncertain. V shed 6 bases and J shed 9 bases, with 14 bases lying between them. CDR1 MNHNY and CDR2 SVGAGI come from the germline V gene (reference sequence). The CDR3 contains 12 residues. Here the CDR3 reads CASSPSLYQAFF. The CDR3 region has the DNA TGTGCCAGCAGCCCAAGCTTATATCAAGCTTTCTTT.

The CDR3 nucleotides are TGTGCCAGCAGCGTAGGTTCTAGCGGGAGGGCTGGCTATGAGCAGTTCTTC. This gives the protein CASSVGSSGRAGYEQFF. The chain couples TRBV9 to TRBJ2-1; 12 bases fit TRBD2. Germline V lookup: CDR1 SGDLS, CDR2 YYNGEE. CDR3 length: 17 residues. V lost 0 bases to trimming and J lost 8 bases; unmatched junction nucleotides: 9.

The chain uses TRBV4-1 and TRBJ1-3; D gene ambiguous. The germline V gene has CDR1 MGHRA and CDR2 YSYEKL. Trimming removed 0 bases at V and 0 bases at J, with 9 bases between. The CDR3 runs 16 residues. For the CDR3, the DNA is TGCGCCAGCAGCCAAGACGACGGAATCTCTGGAAACACCATATATTTT. Protein: CASSQDDGISGNTIYF.

The chain has TRBV27 and TRBJ2-5; no reliable D call. The V gene lost 2 bases and the J gene lost 13 bases, with 14 bases spanning the gap. Germline V gene data show CDR1 as MNHEY and CDR2 as SMNVEV (reference sequence). This CDR3 spans 12 amino acids. The CDR3 DNA follows: TGTGCCAGCAGTTTAAGTGGAATCTTTTCGTACTTC. The encoded protein is CASSLSGIFSYF.

The chain is built from TRBV20-1 and TRBJ2-1; D is uncertain. Germline assignment: CDR1 DFQATT and CDR2 SNEGSKA (reference sequence). This CDR3 has 12 residues. V was pared by 3 bases and J by 8 bases, with 11 bases between. CDR3 protein: CSASPEVYEQFF. CDR3 nucleotide sequence: TGCAGTGCTAGCCCCGAAGTCTATGAGCAGTTCTTC.

The chain joins TRBV2 to TRBJ2-3, with TRBD2 matching 16 bases. Germline values: CDR1 SNHLY, CDR2 FYNNEI. The CDR3 totals 14 residues. Trimming took 9 bases from V and 4 from J; bases not matched to a gene: 1. CDR3 bases: TGTGCCAGGGGACTAGCGGGAGGGCCAGATACGCAGTATTTT. Residues: CARGLAGGPDTQYF.

This clonotype has only a few counts. The V and J genes are TRBV29-1 and TRBJ1-1; D is undetermined. CDR3 length: 11 amino acids. Trimming shortened V by 0 bases and J by 7 bases, and 6 bases separated the two germline ends. Germline loops: CDR1 SQVTM, CDR2 ANQGSEA. The CDR3 DNA is TGCAGCGTTGAAGATCGGGATGAAGCTTTCTTT. Its translation: CSVEDRDEAFF.

A word on this clonotype: Sequence at one end of the junction differs from germline and may be a read error. The rearrangement links TRBV7-2 to TRBJ2-5; 7 bases agree with TRBD1. There are 14 residues in the CDR3. The germline V gene encodes CDR1 SGHTA and CDR2 FQGNSA. The CDR3 DNA is TGTGCCAGCAGCTTATGGACAGGTAACAATGAGCAGTATTTC. Translated, it gives CASSLWTGNNEQYF.

The chain recombines TRBV4-1 with TRBJ1-2; a weak D match, TRBD1 (6 bases). Germline-derived CDR1 and CDR2 are MGHRA and YSYEKL. Trimming took 3 bases from V and 5 from J, leaving 13 bases between them. CDR3 size: 14 residues. The CDR3 here is CASSQQTDSYGYTF. Here the CDR3 DNA reads TGCGCCAGCAGCCAGCAGACGGACAGTTATGGCTACACCTTC.

This clonotype was observed a handful of times. The chain couples TRBV6-4 to TRBJ2-3; TRBD1 is a possible D gene (5 bases). The ends were cut back, 3 bases at V and 5 bases at J, with 15 bases in the middle. Germline loops: CDR1 MRHNA, CDR2 SNTAGT. This CDR3 spans 15 amino acids. The CDR3 DNA reads TGTGCCAGCAGTGAACGGGCCACGCAGGGAGATACGCAGTATTTT. Amino acid sequence: CASSERATQGDTQYF.

V and J are TRBV5-6 and TRBJ1-2; D possibly corresponds to TRBD1 (5 bases). Germline V gene lookup returns CDR1 SGHDT and CDR2 YYEEEE. With 0 bases removed from V and 7 bases from J, the gap between germline ends came to 10 bases. The CDR3 runs to 13 residues. The CDR3 coding sequence is TGTGCCAGCAGCTTGGGGGGGATTGGTGGCTACACCTTC. Protein sequence: CASSLGGIGGYTF.

The CDR3 region is CSVRTGVAEKLFF. In DNA form, the CDR3 reads TGCAGTGTCCGGACAGGGGTAGCAGAAAAACTGTTTTTT. This rearrangement joins TRBV20-1 to TRBJ1-4; 9 bases agree with TRBD1. The CDR3 length is 13 residues. The germline gives CDR1 DFQATT, CDR2 SNEGSKA (reference sequence). Trimming cost V 7 bases and J 8 bases; bases outside gene matches: 8.